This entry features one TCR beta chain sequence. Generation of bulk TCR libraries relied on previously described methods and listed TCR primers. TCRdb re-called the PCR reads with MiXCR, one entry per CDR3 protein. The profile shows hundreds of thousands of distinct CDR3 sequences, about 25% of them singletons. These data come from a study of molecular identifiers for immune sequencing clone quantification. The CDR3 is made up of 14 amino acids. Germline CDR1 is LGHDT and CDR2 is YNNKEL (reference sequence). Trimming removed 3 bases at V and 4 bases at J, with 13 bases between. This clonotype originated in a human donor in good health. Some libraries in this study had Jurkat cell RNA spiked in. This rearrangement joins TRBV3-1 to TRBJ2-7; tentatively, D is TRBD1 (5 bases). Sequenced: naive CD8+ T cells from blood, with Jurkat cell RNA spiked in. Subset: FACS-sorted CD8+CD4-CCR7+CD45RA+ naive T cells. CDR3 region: CASSHQGLAYEQYF. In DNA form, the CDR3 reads TGTGCCAGCAGCCATCAGGGTTTGGCATACGAGCAGTACTTC.